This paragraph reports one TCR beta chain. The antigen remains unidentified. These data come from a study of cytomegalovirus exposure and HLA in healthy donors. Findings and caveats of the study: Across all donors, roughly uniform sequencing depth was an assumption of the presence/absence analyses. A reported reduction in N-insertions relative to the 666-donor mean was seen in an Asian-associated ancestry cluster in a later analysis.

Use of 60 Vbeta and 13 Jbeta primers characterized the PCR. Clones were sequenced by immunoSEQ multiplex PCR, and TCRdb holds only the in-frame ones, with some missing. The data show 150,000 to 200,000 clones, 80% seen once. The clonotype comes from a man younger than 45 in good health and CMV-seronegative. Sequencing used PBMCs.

The CDR3 nucleotides are TGTGCCAGCAGAACCACGGGAGGGAGGGCCCAGCATTTT. Its translation: CASRTTGGRAQHF. The chain recombines TRBV28 with TRBJ1-5; unclear D gene. Per the germline V gene, CDR1 is MDHEN and CDR2 is SYDVKM. The CDR3 runs to 13 residues. The V and J ends lost 6 bases and 11 bases respectively, with 17 bases between them.